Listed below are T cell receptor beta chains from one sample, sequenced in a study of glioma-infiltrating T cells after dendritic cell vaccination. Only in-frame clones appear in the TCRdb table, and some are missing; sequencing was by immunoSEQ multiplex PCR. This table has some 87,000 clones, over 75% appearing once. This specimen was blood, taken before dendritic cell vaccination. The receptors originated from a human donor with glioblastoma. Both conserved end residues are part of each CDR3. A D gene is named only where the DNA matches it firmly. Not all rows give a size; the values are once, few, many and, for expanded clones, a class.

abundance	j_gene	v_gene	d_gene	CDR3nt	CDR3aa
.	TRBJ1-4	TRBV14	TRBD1	TGTGCCAGCAGCCACACGGGACAGGGCATCGGGAAACTGTTTTTT	CASSHTGQGIGKLFF
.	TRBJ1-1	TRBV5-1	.	TGCGCCAGCAGCGCGGGCCTGAGTGACACTGAAGCTTTCTTT	CASSAGLSDTEAFF
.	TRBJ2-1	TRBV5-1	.	TGCGCCAGCACCGGGATTTATGAGGACAATGAGCAGTTCTTC	CASTGIYEDNEQFF
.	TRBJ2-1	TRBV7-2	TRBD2	TGTGCCAGCAGCCCTCCCGGGACTAGCGTCAATGAGCAGTTCTTC	CASSPPGTSVNEQFF
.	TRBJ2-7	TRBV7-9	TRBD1	TGTGCCAGCAGCATCGGGGGGACAGGGGGCGAGCAGTACTTC	CASSIGGTGGEQYF
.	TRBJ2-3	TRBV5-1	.	TGCGCCAGCAGCTTGACTACAGATACGCAGTATTTT	CASSLTTDTQYF
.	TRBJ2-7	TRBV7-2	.	TGTGCCAGCAGCTTAGACTTGGGGGGGGCGCAGTACTTC	CASSLDLGGAQYF
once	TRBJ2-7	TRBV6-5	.	TGTGCCAGCAGTTCCCCGGCGGGCCGCCACGAGCAGTACTTC	CASSSPAGRHEQYF
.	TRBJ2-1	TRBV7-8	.	TGTGCCAGCAGCTTCTACTCCTACAATGAGCAGTTCTTC	CASSFYSYNEQFF
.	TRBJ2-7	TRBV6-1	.	TGTGCCAGCAGTGAAGAGGGGGATTTCTACGAGCAGTACTTC	CASSEEGDFYEQYF
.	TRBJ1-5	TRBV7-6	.	TGTGCCAGCGAACAGGTGAGAAGCAATCAGCCCCAGCATTTT	CASEQVRSNQPQHF
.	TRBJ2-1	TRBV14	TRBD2	TGTGCCAGCAGCCTGACTAGCGGGGGGTACAATGAGCAGTTCTTC	CASSLTSGGYNEQFF
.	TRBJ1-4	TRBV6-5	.	TGTGCCAGCAGTTACTCCTCGGGAGGCAGTCCAGAAAAACTGTTTTTT	CASSYSSGGSPEKLFF
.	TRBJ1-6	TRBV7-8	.	TGTGCCAGCAGCCCGCGGACAGCTAGCTCCTATAATTCACCCCTCCACTTT	CASSPRTASSYNSPLHF
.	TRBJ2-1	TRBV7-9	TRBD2	TGTGCCAGCAGCTTAGAAGGACTAGCGGGATTCTACAATGAGCAGTTCTTC	CASSLEGLAGFYNEQFF
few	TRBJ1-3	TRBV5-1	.	TGCGCCAGCAGCTTGGCCGGGTCAGACTCTGGAAACACCATATATTTT	CASSLAGSDSGNTIYF
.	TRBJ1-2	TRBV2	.	TGTGCCAGCAGTGATGCGGGACGGTTTGGCTACACCTTC	CASSDAGRFGYTF
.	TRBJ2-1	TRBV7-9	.	TGTGCCAGCAGCTTAGAAGGCGGATCCTACAATGAGCAGTTCTTC	CASSLEGGSYNEQFF
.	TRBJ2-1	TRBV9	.	TGTGCCAGCAGCGCCTCGGGCTCCTACAATGAGCAGTTCTTC	CASSASGSYNEQFF
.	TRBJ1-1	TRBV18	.	TGTGCCAGCTCACGGGGGCTCCTGGCACAGGGTAGCTACACTGAAGCTTTCTTT	CASSRGLLAQGSYTEAFF
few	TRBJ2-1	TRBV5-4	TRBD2	TGTGCCAGCCAAGTGTCTAGCGGGAACAATGAGCAGTTCTTC	CASQVSSGNNEQFF
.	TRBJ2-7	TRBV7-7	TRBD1	TGTGCCAGCAGCTCGGACAGGGGAGCCGAGCAGTACTTC	CASSSDRGAEQYF
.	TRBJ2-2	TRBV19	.	TGTGCCGGAAGGTCCGCGGGGAACACCGGGGAGCTGTTTTTT	CAGRSAGNTGELFF
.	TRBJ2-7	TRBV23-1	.	TGCGCCAGCCGCCCACGGGGTAGCTCCTACGAGCAGTACTTC	CASRPRGSSYEQYF
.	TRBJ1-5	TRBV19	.	TGTGCCAGTAGTATTATCGGGGTTTCCAATCAGCCCCAGCATTTT	CASSIIGVSNQPQHF
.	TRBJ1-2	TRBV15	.	TGTGCCACCAGCAGAGAACGGGGTGGCTACACCTTC	CATSRERGGYTF
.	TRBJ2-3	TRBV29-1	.	TGCAGCGTTGTACGGGGCACAGATACGCAGTATTTT	CSVVRGTDTQYF
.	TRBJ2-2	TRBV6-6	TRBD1	TGTGCCAGCAGTCTCCCGACAGGGAGAACCGGGGAGCTGTTTTTT	CASSLPTGRTGELFF
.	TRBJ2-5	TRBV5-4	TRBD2	TGTGCCAGCGCACCTCGGGTTAGCGGGAGGGCAGAGACCCAGTACTTC	CASAPRVSGRAETQYF
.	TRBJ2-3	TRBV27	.	TGTGCCAGCAGCAGGGGAATAAGACCAACAGATACGCAGTATTTT	CASSRGIRPTDTQYF
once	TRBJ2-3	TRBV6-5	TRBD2	TGTGCCAGCAGTTACTCGCCTAGCGGGCGCACAGATACGCAGTATTTT	CASSYSPSGRTDTQYF
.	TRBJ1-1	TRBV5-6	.	TGTGCCAGCAGCTTGGATACAGGGAAGAGCACTGAAGCTTTCTTC	CASSLDTGKSTEAFF
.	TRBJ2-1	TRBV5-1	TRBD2	TGCGCCAGCAGCTCGCGACTAGCGGGAGGGAATGAGCAGTTCTTC	CASSSRLAGGNEQFF
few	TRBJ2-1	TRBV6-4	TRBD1	TGTGCCAGCAGTGCAGTGGCGGGGACAGGCAATGAGCAGTTCTTC	CASSAVAGTGNEQFF
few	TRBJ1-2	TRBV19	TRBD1	TGTGCCAGTAGTCCACAGGACAGGGGCGCAAGTGGCTACACCTTC	CASSPQDRGASGYTF
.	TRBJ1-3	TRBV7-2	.	TGTGCCAGCAGCCCAAAACAAGCCATATATTTT	CASSPKQAIYF
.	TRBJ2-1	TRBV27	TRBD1	TGTGCCAGCAGGCAGGACAGGGGGTCCTACAATGAGCAGTTCTTC	CASRQDRGSYNEQFF
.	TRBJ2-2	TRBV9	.	TGTGCCAGCAGCGTAGCTTTGGGGGGGCAGGACGGGGAGCTGTTTTTT	CASSVALGGQDGELFF
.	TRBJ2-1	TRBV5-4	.	TGTGCCAGCAGCTTGGACAGGTTCAATGAGCAGTTCTTC	CASSLDRFNEQFF
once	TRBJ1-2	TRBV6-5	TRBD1	TGTGCCAGCAGCCGGGGACAGCTCTATGGCTACACCTTC	CASSRGQLYGYTF
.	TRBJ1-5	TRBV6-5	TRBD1	TGTGCCAGCAGGACAGGGGCAAGTAATCAGCCCCAGCATTTT	CASRTGASNQPQHF
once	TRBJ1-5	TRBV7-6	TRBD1	TGTGCCAGCAGAGTTGGGACAGGGCACAATCAGCCCCAGCATTTT	CASRVGTGHNQPQHF
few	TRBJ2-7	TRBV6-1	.	TGTGCCAGCAGTCAGGGGCTATCCTACGAGCAGTACTTC	CASSQGLSYEQYF
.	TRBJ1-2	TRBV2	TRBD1	TGTGCCAGCAGTATTCAGGGGGACTATGGCTACACCTTC	CASSIQGDYGYTF